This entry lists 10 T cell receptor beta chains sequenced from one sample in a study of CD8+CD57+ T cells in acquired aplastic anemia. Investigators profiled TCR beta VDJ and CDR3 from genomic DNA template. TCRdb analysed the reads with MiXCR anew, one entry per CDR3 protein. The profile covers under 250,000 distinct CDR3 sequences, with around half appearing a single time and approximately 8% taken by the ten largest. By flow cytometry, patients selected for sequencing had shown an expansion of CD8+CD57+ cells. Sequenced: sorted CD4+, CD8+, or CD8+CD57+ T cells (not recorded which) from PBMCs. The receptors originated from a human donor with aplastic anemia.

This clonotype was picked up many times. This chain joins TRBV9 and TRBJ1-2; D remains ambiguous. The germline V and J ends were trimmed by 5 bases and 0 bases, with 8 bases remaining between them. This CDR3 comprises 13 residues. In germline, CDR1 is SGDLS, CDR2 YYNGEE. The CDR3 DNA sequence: TGTGCCAGCAGGAACTTACCTAACTATGGCTACACCTTC. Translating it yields CASRNLPNYGYTF.

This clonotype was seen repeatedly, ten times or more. CDR3 coding DNA: TGTGCCAGCAGCTACTGGGACAGGGGGTACGAGCAGTACTTC. Its translation is CASSYWDRGYEQYF. The gene calls are TRBV7-2 and TRBJ2-7; 11 nucleotides align to TRBD1. CDR1 is SGHTA and CDR2 is FQGNSA in the germline V gene. V shed 4 bases, J shed 4 bases, and the junction held 3 bases outside the gene matches. The CDR3 runs 14 residues.

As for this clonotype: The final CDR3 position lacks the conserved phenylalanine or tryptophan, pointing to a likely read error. This CDR3 is CATSAAGRGNEQFL. CDR3 DNA sequence: TGTGCCACCAGTGCCGCGGGAAGGGGCAATGAGCAGTTCCTC. The chain combines TRBV2 with TRBJ2-1; D might be TRBD2 (6 bases). CDR3 length: 14 residues. Germline V gene lookup returns CDR1 SNHLY and CDR2 FYNNEI.

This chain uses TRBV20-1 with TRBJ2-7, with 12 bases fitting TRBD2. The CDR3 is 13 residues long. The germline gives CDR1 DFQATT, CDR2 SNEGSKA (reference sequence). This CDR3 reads CSITSGGIYEQYF. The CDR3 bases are TGCAGCATCACTAGCGGGGGGATCTACGAGCAGTACTTC.

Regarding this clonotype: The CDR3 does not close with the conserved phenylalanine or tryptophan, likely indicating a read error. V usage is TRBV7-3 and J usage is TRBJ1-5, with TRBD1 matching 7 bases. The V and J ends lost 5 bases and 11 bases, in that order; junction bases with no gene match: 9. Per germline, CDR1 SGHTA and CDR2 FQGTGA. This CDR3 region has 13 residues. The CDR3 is CASSGTVQETQHS. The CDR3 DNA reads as TGTGCCAGCAGCGGGACAGTCCAAGAGACCCAGCATTCT.

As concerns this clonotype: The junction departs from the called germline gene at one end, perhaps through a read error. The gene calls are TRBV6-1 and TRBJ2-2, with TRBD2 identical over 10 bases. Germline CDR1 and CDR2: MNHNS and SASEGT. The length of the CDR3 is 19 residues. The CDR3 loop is CASNEHRLAGITNTGELFF. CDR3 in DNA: TGTGCCAGCAATGAACACCGACTAGCGGGTATAACGAACACCGGGGAGCTGTTTTTT.

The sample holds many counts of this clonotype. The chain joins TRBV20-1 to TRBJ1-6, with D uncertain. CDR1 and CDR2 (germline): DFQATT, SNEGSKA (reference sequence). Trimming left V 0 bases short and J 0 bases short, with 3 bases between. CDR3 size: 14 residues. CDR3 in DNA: TGCAGTGCTAGAGATAACTCCTATAATTCACCCCTCCACTTT. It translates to CSARDNSYNSPLHF.

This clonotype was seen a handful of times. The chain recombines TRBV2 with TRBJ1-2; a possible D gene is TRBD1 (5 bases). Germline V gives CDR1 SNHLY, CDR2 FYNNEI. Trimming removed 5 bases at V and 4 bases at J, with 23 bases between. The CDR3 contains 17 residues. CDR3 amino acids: CASSSSSPRWGSYGYTF. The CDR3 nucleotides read TGTGCCAGCAGTTCCTCGTCCCCCCGGTGGGGGAGCTATGGCTACACCTTC.

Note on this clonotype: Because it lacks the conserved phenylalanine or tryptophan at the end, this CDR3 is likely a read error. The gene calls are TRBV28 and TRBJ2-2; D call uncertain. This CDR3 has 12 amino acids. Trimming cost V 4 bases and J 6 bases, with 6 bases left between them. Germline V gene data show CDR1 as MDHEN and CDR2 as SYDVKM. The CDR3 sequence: CASSYYAGELFL. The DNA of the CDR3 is TGTGCCAGCAGTTACTACGCCGGGGAGCTGTTTCTT.

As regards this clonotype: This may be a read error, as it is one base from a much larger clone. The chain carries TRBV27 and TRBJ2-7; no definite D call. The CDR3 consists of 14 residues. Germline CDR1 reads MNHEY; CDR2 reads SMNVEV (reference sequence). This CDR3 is CASRRTSQAYGQYF. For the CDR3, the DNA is TGTGCCAGCAGAAGGACGAGCCAAGCATACGGGCAGTACTTC.